One TCR beta chain is described in this entry. Its antigen is currently unknown. Germline V gives CDR1 GTSNPN, CDR2 SVGIG (reference sequence). The CDR3 covers 12 residues. V was trimmed by 2 bases and J by 6 bases, leaving 11 bases between them. RNA extraction was followed by reverse transcription into cDNA, which acted as the sequencing template. TCRdb's copy holds only in-frame clones and misses some; the assay was immunoSEQ multiplex PCR. In the table there are about 110,000 clones, almost 60% of which are singletons. The entry originates in a study of CD8+ T cells in alopecia areata. Study-wide results and caveats: Compared with normal scalp, lesional scalp had higher clonality and more expanded CD8+ clones. Mice showed TCR sharing more clearly than patients did, possibly owing to HLA. Sequenced scalp T cells also include alphabeta T cells resident in normal skin.

This sequence originates from a human donor in good health. Material for sequencing was CD8+ T cells sorted from blood. V gene TRBV30 combines with J gene TRBJ2-7; D not certain. DNA for the CDR3: TGTGCCTGGAGTCCCCGCGGATTCGAGCAGTACTTC. This sequence encodes CAWSPRGFEQYF.